These 30 T cell receptor beta chains were sequenced from one sample in a study of neoadjuvant anti-PD-1 for oral cavity cancer. Profiled with immunoSEQ multiplex PCR; TCRdb holds only in-frame clones, not every one. Of about 12,000 clones detected, 71% appear once; the ten largest clones hold around 2.7%. Time point: after neoadjuvant nivolumab, at surgical resection. Source: PBMCs, taken after nivolumab (anti-PD-1) treatment. The source is a person aged 40 to 85 with oral cavity squamous cell carcinoma.

Here the CDR3 reads CASSFRTSGGMNEQYF. CDR3 bases: TGTGCCAGCAGCTTTAGGACTAGCGGGGGGATGAACGAGCAGTACTTC. The rearrangement joins TRBV5-6 to TRBJ2-7; 14 bases are shared with TRBD2. Germline lookup yields CDR1 SGHDT and CDR2 YYEEEE. The CDR3 is 16 amino acids. Trimming cost V 2 bases and J 5 bases; bases outside gene matches: 6.

The genes are TRBV30 and TRBJ2-7, with D perhaps TRBD2 (6 bases). Trimming left V 0 bases short and J 9 bases short, with 18 bases between. The CDR3 runs 14 residues. Germline V gene lookup returns CDR1 GTSNPN and CDR2 SVGIG (reference sequence). This CDR3 is CAWSVSAAGTVQYF. CDR3 DNA: TGTGCCTGGAGTGTAAGCGCGGCGGGAACAGTGCAGTACTTC.

The chain is built from TRBV4-1 and TRBJ2-7; TRBD1 might be the D (7 bases). The V end lost 4 bases, the J end lost 6 bases, and 22 bases lay between the germline ends. This CDR3 contains 16 residues. The germline gives CDR1 MGHRA, CDR2 YSYEKL. The CDR3 region has the DNA TGCGCCAGCAGCCTGAGTGTGGAGGGGGCAGTGCCCGAGCAGTACTTC. It encodes CASSLSVEGAVPEQYF.

The rearrangement uses TRBV7-9 and TRBJ2-1, with D unclear. Germline loops: CDR1 SEHNR, CDR2 FQNEAQ (reference sequence). This CDR3 contains 13 residues. V gave up 5 bases and J gave up 3 bases, with 8 bases separating them. Here the CDR3 DNA reads TGTGCCAGCAGCCTAGACATCTACAATGAGCAGTTCTTC. It yields the protein CASSLDIYNEQFF.

The chain has TRBV6-5 and TRBJ2-7, with D possibly called TRBD1 or TRBD2 (5 bases each). The V and J ends lost 6 bases and 2 bases respectively, with 14 bases between them. From germline, CDR1 is MNHEY and CDR2 SVGAGI. This CDR3 spans 14 amino acids. The CDR3 reads CASSLRGRTYEQYF. Here the CDR3 DNA reads TGTGCCAGCAGCCTGAGGGGTAGGACCTACGAGCAGTACTTC.

This clone showed up just a few times. V gene TRBV7-6 combines with J gene TRBJ2-7, with TRBD2 matching 12 bases. V shed 5 bases, J shed 6 bases, and the junction held 5 bases outside the gene matches. CDR1 SGHVS and CDR2 FNYEAQ come from the germline V gene. The CDR3 is 14 amino acids. The CDR3 is CASSVGTSGFEQYF. The CDR3 nucleotides are TGTGCCAGCAGCGTCGGGACTAGCGGGTTCGAGCAGTACTTC.

The rearrangement uses TRBV2 and TRBJ2-5; D not certain. Trimming took 8 bases from V and 4 from J, leaving 5 bases between them. The CDR3 is made up of 10 amino acids. CDR1 and CDR2 (germline): SNHLY, FYNNEI. As DNA, the CDR3 is TGTGCCAGCGTCTCAGAGACCCAGTACTTC. Its translation is CASVSETQYF.

V gene TRBV23-1 combines with J gene TRBJ1-5; 7 nucleotides align to TRBD1. TRBV23-1 is identified as an open reading frame with a role that is uncertain. J was trimmed by 7 bases and V by 4 bases; bases with no gene match: 4. There are 13 residues in the CDR3. The CDR3, as DNA: TGCGCCAGCAGTCGACAGGGCGCCCAGCCCCAGCATTTT. This translates into CASSRQGAQPQHF.

The chain links TRBV2 to TRBJ2-1; a possible D gene is TRBD1 (5 bases). The germline V and J ends were trimmed by 6 bases and 3 bases, with 18 bases remaining between them. CDR1 and CDR2 from the germline V gene are SNHLY and FYNNEI. The CDR3 sequence is 16 residues long. This CDR3 reads CASSQKALGHYNEQFF. Here the CDR3 DNA reads TGTGCCAGCAGCCAGAAGGCTCTGGGGCACTACAATGAGCAGTTCTTC. Supplemented by reference TRBV2 and TRBJ2-1, the full variable domain reads EPEVTQTPSHQVTQMGQEVILRCVPISNHLYFYWYRQILGQKVEFLVSFYNNEISEKSEIFDDQFSVERPDGSNFTLKIRSTKLEDSAMYFCASSQKALGHYNEQFFGPGTRLTVL.

This rearrangement joins TRBV9 to TRBJ2-5, with D perhaps TRBD2 (7 bases). The ends were cut back, 4 bases at V and 4 bases at J, with 20 bases in the middle. The CDR3 has 16 residues. The V gene's germline CDR1 is SGDLS and CDR2 YYNGEE. The CDR3 is CASSSPRGGGAETQYF. CDR3 sequence (DNA): TGTGCCAGCAGCTCCCCCAGAGGGGGGGGCGCAGAGACCCAGTACTTC.

The chain links TRBV7-8 to TRBJ1-5; D is perhaps TRBD1 (5 bases). This CDR3 is 16 amino acids long. Trimming pared 4 bases from V and 0 bases from J, leaving 13 bases between. Germline CDR1 and CDR2: SGHVS and FQNEAQ. The CDR3 region has the DNA TGTGCCAGCAGCTCCCCGGACATTTATAGCAATCAGCCCCAGCATTTT. This codes for CASSSPDIYSNQPQHF. The full variable domain, its missing parts supplied by reference TRBV7-8 and TRBJ1-5, is GAGVSQSPRYKVAKRGQDVALRCDPISGHVSLFWYQQALGQGPEFLTYFQNEAQLDKSGLPSDRFFAERPEGSVSTLKIQRTQQEDSAVYLCASSSPDIYSNQPQHFGDGTRLSIL.

J is TRBJ2-3 and V is TRBV27, with TRBD2 matching over 10 bases. CDR3 length: 18 residues. The V gene's germline CDR1 is MNHEY and CDR2 SMNVEV (reference sequence). V gave up 1 base and J gave up 2 bases; unmatched junction bases: 9. CDR3 loop: CASSLYPATSGVTDTQYF. The CDR3 region has the DNA TGTGCCAGCAGTTTATACCCGGCCACTAGCGGGGTCACAGATACGCAGTATTTT.

The CDR3 DNA is TGTGCCAGCAGCTTGAGGGCTAGCACCGAGCAGTACTTC. Amino acids: CASSLRASTEQYF. V and J are TRBV11-3 and TRBJ2-7; D perhaps matches TRBD2 (5 bases). The CDR3 loop spans 13 amino acids. V dropped 3 bases and J dropped 6 bases, with 12 bases sitting between them. Germline V gives CDR1 SGHNT, CDR2 YENEEA.

The gene calls are TRBV30 and TRBJ2-3, with a weak D call TRBD2 (6 bases). Germline-derived CDR1 and CDR2 are GTSNPN and SVGIG (reference sequence). Between the trimmed V and J ends, which lost 1 base and 3 bases, there was a span of 17 bases. This CDR3 has 16 residues. The CDR3 DNA reads as TGTGCCTGGAGTGAAATACCGGGAGTTCTTACAGATACGCAGTATTTT. Translated: CAWSEIPGVLTDTQYF.

There are a few counts of this clone. The genes are TRBV28 and TRBJ2-2, with 10 bases fitting TRBD1. Trimming at V came to 5 bases and at J to 5 bases, leaving 5 bases not matched to a gene. Germline V lookup: CDR1 MDHEN, CDR2 SYDVKM. The CDR3 extends over 15 amino acids. The CDR3 is CASSGGQGRTGELFF. DNA for the CDR3: TGTGCCAGCAGTGGGGGACAGGGGAGAACCGGGGAGCTGTTTTTT.

The chain recombines TRBV9 with TRBJ1-6; D remains unclear. Looked up from germline, CDR1 is SGDLS and CDR2 is YYNGEE. The CDR3 has 14 amino acids. Trimming left V 0 bases short and J 10 bases short, with 11 bases between. CDR3: CASSVAAINSPLHF. In nucleotides, the CDR3 is TGTGCCAGCAGCGTAGCGGCAATAAACTCACCCCTCCACTTT.

The chain carries TRBV30 and TRBJ2-1; D not resolved. The CDR3 is made up of 14 amino acids. With 0 bases removed from V and 4 bases from J, the gap between germline ends came to 10 bases. Germline assignment: CDR1 GTSNPN and CDR2 SVGIG (reference sequence). Written as DNA, the CDR3 is TGTGCCTGGAGTGTAACGGAGATATACAATGAGCAGTTCTTC. It encodes CAWSVTEIYNEQFF.

The V and J genes are TRBV27 and TRBJ2-2; D gene unclear. From germline, CDR1 is MNHEY and CDR2 SMNVEV (reference sequence). The ends were cut back, 4 bases at V and 10 bases at J, with 13 bases in the middle. CDR3 size: 13 residues. CDR3 amino acids: CASSSQHMEELFF. The DNA of the CDR3 is TGTGCCAGCAGTTCACAGCATATGGAGGAGCTGTTTTTT.

The chain is built from TRBV14 and TRBJ1-1; 8 bases are shared with TRBD1. Germline CDR1 SGHDN, CDR2 FVKESK. J lost 4 bases, V lost 4 bases, and 8 bases had no gene match. The CDR3 extends over 15 amino acids. The CDR3 loop is CASSPRTGMGTEAFF. CDR3 coding DNA: TGTGCCAGCAGCCCAAGGACAGGGATGGGCACTGAAGCTTTCTTT.

V and J are TRBV15 and TRBJ1-2; D gene ambiguous. The CDR3 spans 16 residues. Germline V gene data show CDR1 as LNHNV and CDR2 as YYDKDF (reference sequence). Between the trimmed V and J ends, which lost 1 base and 0 bases, there was a span of 12 bases. The CDR3 sequence: CATSRVHWSPNYGYTF. The DNA of the CDR3 is TGTGCCACCAGCAGAGTCCACTGGAGCCCTAACTATGGCTACACCTTC.

The CDR3 coding sequence is TGTGCCAGCAAGGGGGCAGGCTCCTACAATGAGCAGTTCTTC. This translates into CASKGAGSYNEQFF. The V and J genes are TRBV28 and TRBJ2-1, with 7 positions matching TRBD1. After removal of 7 bases from V and 0 bases from J, the junction contained 3 bases not matched to a gene. The CDR3 has 14 residues. Per the germline V gene, CDR1 is MDHEN and CDR2 is SYDVKM.

This chain joins TRBV6-4 and TRBJ2-1; 8 nucleotides agree with TRBD2. This CDR3 comprises 15 residues. V shed 2 bases and J 12 bases; nucleotides not matched to a gene: 12. Germline-derived CDR1 and CDR2 are MRHNA and SNTAGT. CDR3 loop: CASSDGSSGRLGQFF. As DNA, the CDR3 is TGTGCCAGCAGTGACGGGTCTAGCGGGCGCCTGGGGCAGTTCTTC.

The rearrangement joins TRBV27 to TRBJ2-7; 7 positions match TRBD2. The CDR3 is 17 amino acids. Germline values: CDR1 MNHEY, CDR2 SMNVEV (reference sequence). J lost 3 bases, V lost 0 bases, and 11 bases had no gene match. CDR3 protein: CASSLSPPTSLFYEQYF. The CDR3 bases are TGTGCCAGCAGTTTATCGCCACCGACTAGCCTTTTCTACGAGCAGTACTTC.

CDR3 amino acids: CAWSVMGGDTQYF. CDR3 nucleotide sequence: TGTGCCTGGAGTGTAATGGGGGGCGATACGCAGTATTTT. The V call is TRBV30, the J call TRBJ2-3, with D perhaps matching TRBD1 or TRBD2 (6 bases each). This CDR3 spans 13 amino acids. Germline-derived CDR1 and CDR2 are GTSNPN and SVGIG (reference sequence). V dropped 0 bases and J dropped 6 bases, with 10 bases sitting between them.

The chain links TRBV6-5 to TRBJ1-5; D not resolved. The germline V gene encodes CDR1 MNHEY and CDR2 SVGAGI. The V gene lost 5 bases and the J gene lost 0 bases, with 8 bases spanning the gap. This CDR3 is 14 amino acids long. The DNA for the CDR3 is TGTGCCAGCAGTCTGCTACATAGCAATCAGCCCCAGCATTTT. It translates to CASSLLHSNQPQHF.

This chain joins TRBV5-6 and TRBJ2-3; 9 bases agree with TRBD1. This CDR3 spans 18 amino acids. V shed 4 bases, J shed 6 bases, and the junction held 18 bases outside the gene matches. Germline lookup yields CDR1 SGHDT and CDR2 YYEEEE. Here the CDR3 reads CASSPGTGYLRLSDTQYF. The CDR3 DNA reads as TGTGCCAGCAGCCCGGGGACAGGGTATTTGAGGCTGTCGGATACGCAGTATTTT. The variable domain in full, with the rest retrieved from reference TRBV5-6 and TRBJ2-3, is DAGVTQSPTHLIKTRGQQVTLRCSPKSGHDTVSWYQQALGQGPQFIFQYYEEEERQRGNFPDRFSGHQFPNYSSELNVNALLLGDSALYLCASSPGTGYLRLSDTQYFGPGTRLTVL.

The V call is TRBV30, the J call TRBJ1-5, with D possibly matching TRBD1 (5 bases). Trimming cost V 0 bases and J 6 bases, with 12 bases left between them. The germline V gene has CDR1 GTSNPN and CDR2 SVGIG (reference sequence). The CDR3 is 14 amino acids. The DNA of the CDR3 is TGTGCCTGGAGTGTAGGGTCGGGGCTTCAGCCCCAGCATTTT. As protein: CAWSVGSGLQPQHF.

The rearrangement uses TRBV6-5 and TRBJ1-5; D call uncertain. V lost 4 bases, J lost 4 bases, and 8 bases lay in between. The CDR3 length is 13 residues. Germline CDR1 MNHEY, CDR2 SVGAGI. The CDR3 coding sequence is TGTGCCAGCAGTTTTTTCCGAAATCAGCCCCAGCATTTT. Its protein product is CASSFFRNQPQHF.

This clone has just one count. The CDR3 loop is CASSIGTSADTQYF. The CDR3 nucleotides are TGTGCCAGCAGCATAGGGACTAGCGCAGATACGCAGTATTTT. The V and J genes are TRBV5-5 and TRBJ2-3, with 10 bases fitting TRBD2. There are 14 residues in the CDR3. CDR1 is SGHKS, CDR2 YYEKEE, per germline (reference sequence). The ends lost 4 bases at V and 4 bases at J; junction bases unmatched: 3.

The count of this clone is one. The CDR3 coding sequence is TGTGCCAGCAGTAGACAGGGGGGAGAGACCCAGTACTTC. Protein sequence: CASSRQGGETQYF. The V and J genes are TRBV6-5 and TRBJ2-5; 9 positions match TRBD1. Germline CDR1 is MNHEY and CDR2 is SVGAGI. The CDR3 loop spans 13 amino acids. V gave up 5 bases and J gave up 4 bases; unmatched junction bases: 2.